The 5 T cell receptor beta chains given below trace back to one sample, sequenced in a study of T cell responses to AZD1222 COVID-19 vaccine. The assay was immunoSEQ multiplex PCR, and TCRdb's table has in-frame clones only and misses some. The table lists 160,000 or so clones, more than 85% of them singletons. Material: peripheral blood, obtained on day 0 of AZD1222 vaccination. Receptor source: an adult in good health.

The gene calls are TRBV19 and TRBJ2-1; 7 bases map to TRBD1. Germline V gives CDR1 LNHDA, CDR2 SQIVND (reference sequence). The CDR3 runs 13 residues. With V trimmed by 10 bases and J by 9 bases, 12 bases remained unmatched. As DNA, the CDR3 is TGTGCCACTCAAAGACAGGGCCTCGGTGAGCAGTTCTTC. It codes for CATQRQGLGEQFF.

The chain joins TRBV6-2 or TRBV6-3 to TRBJ2-5; 7 bases map to TRBD2. Germline-derived CDR1 and CDR2 are MNHEY and SVGEGT. V trimming: 4 bases; J trimming: 7 bases; junction bases outside the gene matches: 9. The CDR3 has 14 amino acids. The CDR3 reads CASSLAGVLGTQYF. The CDR3 nucleotides read TGTGCCAGCAGTTTAGCGGGTGTCCTGGGGACCCAGTACTTC.

The CDR3 DNA reads TGCGCCAGCAGCCAGGGGGTCTCCTACGAGCAGTACTTC. It is translated as CASSQGVSYEQYF. This chain joins TRBV4-1 and TRBJ2-7; the D gene could be TRBD1 or TRBD2 (5 bases each). The CDR3 spans 13 residues. V lost 3 bases and J 0 bases, leaving 6 bases between the germline ends. CDR1 and CDR2 (germline): MGHRA, YSYEKL.

This chain uses TRBV28 with TRBJ2-7; D is perhaps TRBD1 (6 bases). Trimming pared 8 bases from V and 4 bases from J, leaving 15 bases between. The germline gives CDR1 MDHEN, CDR2 SYDVKM. This CDR3 is built from 13 residues. CDR3 nucleotides: TGTGCCAGCCGAGGGGGACACCATTACGAGCAGTACTTC. This encodes CASRGGHHYEQYF.

J is TRBJ2-5 and V is TRBV20-1, with D perhaps given as TRBD1 or TRBD2 (5 bases each). This CDR3 comprises 11 residues. V lost 5 bases and J 7 bases, leaving 11 bases between the germline ends. Looked up from germline, CDR1 is DFQATT and CDR2 is SNEGSKA (reference sequence). The CDR3 nucleotides are TGCAGTGCTGGGCATGGGGGGACCCAGTACTTC. Translating gives CSAGHGGTQYF.